This T cell receptor beta chain was captured in a study of cytomegalovirus exposure and HLA in healthy donors. This PCR relied on a set of 60 Vbeta primers and 13 Jbeta primers. TCRdb's table, derived via immunoSEQ multiplex PCR, lists solely in-frame clones and lacks some. Of about 140,000 clones listed, approximately 72% are singletons. This receptor was taken from a woman aged 55-75 years in good health and CMV-seronegative. The sample was PBMCs.

CDR3 sequence: CASSLKAGGLRGETQYF. Here the CDR3 DNA reads TGTGCCAGCAGCTTAAAGGCAGGGGGCTTAAGGGGTGAGACCCAGTACTTC. V and J are TRBV7-3 and TRBJ2-5, with 8 bases lining up with TRBD1. Germline CDR1 reads SGHTA; CDR2 reads FQGTGA. V lost 1 base, J lost 5 bases, and 12 bases stayed unmatched. The CDR3 loop spans 17 amino acids.